This T cell receptor (beta chain) was recorded in a study of T cells after posttransplantation cyclophosphamide. Overall study results and limits: TRB overlap between skin or GI tissue T cells and blood was limited.

The naive gate required viable CD3+CD4+ or CD3+CD8+ cells with CCR7+CD45RA+CD45RO-CD95-CD27+CD28+ phenotype. About this clone itself: Its antigen remains unknown.

Generated by immunoSEQ multiplex PCR, the TCRdb table keeps only in-frame clones and is missing some. The table shows over a thousand clones, with less than 98% occurring only once. Sequenced: naive CD8+ T cells sorted from PBMCs. This receptor was taken from a woman in her fifties or sixties in good health, CMV-negative, and a related stem cell transplant donor.

The chain's CDR3 is CASSLYAGGRGEQFF. Written as DNA, the CDR3 is TGTGCCAGCAGTTTGTACGCGGGGGGGCGTGGAGAGCAGTTCTTC. The rearrangement links TRBV28 to TRBJ2-1, with TRBD2 matching over 9 bases. This CDR3 has 15 residues. The V gene end was trimmed by 3 bases and the J gene end by 10 bases; junction bases not matched to a gene: 10. Per germline, CDR1 MDHEN and CDR2 SYDVKM.